One and the same sample provided the 8 T cell receptor beta chains below, sequenced in a study of blood T cell repertoires in COVID-19. Produced via immunoSEQ multiplex PCR; TCRdb's table is partial and in-frame only. The sample contains some 240,000 clones, roughly 87% of which appear only once. Sequencing was carried out using peripheral blood. The receptors come from a man in his 60s who had recovered from COVID-19.

This sequence joins TRBV23-1 and TRBJ2-3, with 8 positions matching TRBD2. TRBV23-1 is an ORF, with its function uncertain. The CDR3 contains 18 residues. J lost 2 bases, V lost 1 base, and 11 bases had no gene match. CDR3 nucleotides: TGCGCCAGCAGTCAATTAGCGGGGCAGACTTTTTACACAGATACGCAGTATTTT. Translation: CASSQLAGQTFYTDTQYF.

The chain joins TRBV18 to TRBJ2-2; D possibly corresponds to TRBD2 (6 bases). This CDR3 region has 14 residues. Trimming shortened V by 5 bases and J by 0 bases, and 7 bases separated the two germline ends. Germline assignment: CDR1 KGHSH and CDR2 LQKENI. The CDR3, as DNA: TGTGCCAGCTCAGGACTATCGAACACCGGGGAGCTGTTTTTT. Translation gives CASSGLSNTGELFF.

V and J are TRBV9 and TRBJ1-4, with 9 bases lining up with TRBD1. Germline trimming cut 3 bases from V and 7 bases from J; bases unmatched to any gene: 4. The CDR3 consists of 14 residues. CDR1 SGDLS and CDR2 YYNGEE come from the germline V gene. CDR3 region: CASSAGQGFEKLFF. CDR3 sequence (DNA): TGTGCCAGCAGCGCGGGACAGGGTTTTGAAAAACTGTTTTTT.

The chain joins TRBV19 to TRBJ2-2; a weak D match, TRBD2 (6 bases). With 2 bases removed from V and 3 bases from J, the gap between germline ends came to 19 bases. The germline V gene encodes CDR1 LNHDA and CDR2 SQIVND (reference sequence). The CDR3 totals 18 residues. The CDR3 reads CASSISLGGAHDTGELFF. Here the CDR3 DNA reads TGTGCCAGTAGTATATCTCTTGGAGGGGCCCATGACACCGGGGAGCTGTTTTTT.

The genes are TRBV6-5 and TRBJ2-7, with 8 nucleotides matching TRBD1. Germline CDR1 and CDR2: MNHEY and SVGAGI. V lost 5 bases to trimming and J lost 2 bases; unmatched junction nucleotides: 5. The CDR3 sequence is 14 residues long. The DNA for the CDR3 is TGTGCCAGCAGTCAGGGGGCCTTCGCCTACGAGCAGTACTTC. As protein: CASSQGAFAYEQYF.

A single count supports this clone. The chain has TRBV29-1 and TRBJ1-1, with D perhaps matching TRBD1 (6 bases). This CDR3 is 13 amino acids long. Germline CDR1 is SQVTM and CDR2 is ANQGSEA. V was clipped by 6 bases and J by 1 base, with 12 bases between them. CDR3 DNA: TGCAGCGTGGAAAAGGGACAGAACACTGAAGCTTTCTTT. Encoded protein: CSVEKGQNTEAFF. Full variable domain (rest looked up from reference TRBV29-1 and TRBJ1-1): SAVISQKPSRDICQRGTSLTIQCQVDSQVTMMFWYRQQPGQSLTLIATANQGSEATYESGFVIDKFPISRPNLTFSTLTVSNMSPEDSSIYLCSVEKGQNTEAFFGQGTRLTVV.

For this clone: A single base separates this from a much larger clone, so it may be a read error. The identical CDR3 is also encoded by other nucleotide sequences in the sample. This chain connects TRBV5-4 to TRBJ1-2; no reliable D call. Looked up from germline, CDR1 is SGHNT and CDR2 is YYREEE (reference sequence). The CDR3 has 13 amino acids. With 0 bases removed from V and 2 bases from J, the gap between germline ends came to 5 bases. CDR3 in amino acids: CASSLDRNYGYTF. CDR3 in DNA: TGTGCCAGCAGCTTGGACAGAAACTATGGCTACACCTTC.

This chain uses TRBV7-9 with TRBJ2-1, with 9 bases aligning to TRBD1. Germline V lookup: CDR1 SEHNR, CDR2 FQNEAQ (reference sequence). After removal of 5 bases from V and 6 bases from J, the junction contained 14 bases not matched to a gene. The CDR3 is 17 amino acids. This chain's CDR3 is CASSRGQGEGVTNEQFF. The CDR3 coding sequence is TGTGCCAGCAGCCGGGGACAGGGAGAGGGGGTTACCAATGAGCAGTTCTTC.